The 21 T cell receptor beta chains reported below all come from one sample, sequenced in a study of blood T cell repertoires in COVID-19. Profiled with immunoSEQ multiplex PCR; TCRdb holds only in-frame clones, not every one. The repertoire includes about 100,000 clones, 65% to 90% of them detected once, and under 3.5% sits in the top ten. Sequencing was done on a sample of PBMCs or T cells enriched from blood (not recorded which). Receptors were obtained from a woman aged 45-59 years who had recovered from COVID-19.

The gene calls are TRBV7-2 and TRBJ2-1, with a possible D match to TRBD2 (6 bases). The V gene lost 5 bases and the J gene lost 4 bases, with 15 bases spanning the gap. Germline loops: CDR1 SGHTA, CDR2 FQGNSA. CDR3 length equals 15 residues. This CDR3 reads CASSPGRDFYNEQFF. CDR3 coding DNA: TGTGCCAGCAGCCCAGGGCGGGACTTTTACAATGAGCAGTTCTTC. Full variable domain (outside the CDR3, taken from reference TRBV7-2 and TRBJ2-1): GAGVSQSPSNKVTEKGKDVELRCDPISGHTALYWYRQSLGQGLEFLIYFQGNSAPDKSGLPSDRFSAERTGGSVSTLTIQRTQQEDSAVYLCASSPGRDFYNEQFFGPGTRLTVL.

The CDR3 bases are TGTGCCAGCAGTCTACCATCTTCGCCCCTTTCCTACGAGCAGTACTTC. Its protein product is CASSLPSSPLSYEQYF. The chain links TRBV28 to TRBJ2-7; no firm D call. Germline lookup yields CDR1 MDHEN and CDR2 SYDVKM. V lost 5 bases and J lost 1, with 18 bases in between. This CDR3 is 16 amino acids long.

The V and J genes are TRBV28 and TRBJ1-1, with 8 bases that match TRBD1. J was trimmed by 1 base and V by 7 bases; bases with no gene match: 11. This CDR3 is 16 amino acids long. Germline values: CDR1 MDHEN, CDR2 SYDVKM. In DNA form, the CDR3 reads TGTGCCAGCAATTTGGGGACGGGACAGGAGAACACTGAAGCTTTCTTT. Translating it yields CASNLGTGQENTEAFF.

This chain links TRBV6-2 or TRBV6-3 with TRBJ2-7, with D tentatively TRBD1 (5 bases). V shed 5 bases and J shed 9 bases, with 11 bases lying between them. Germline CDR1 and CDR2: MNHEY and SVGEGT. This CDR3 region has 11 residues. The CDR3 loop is CASSPGLGQYF. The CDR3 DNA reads TGTGCCAGCAGTCCAGGGTTAGGGCAGTACTTC.

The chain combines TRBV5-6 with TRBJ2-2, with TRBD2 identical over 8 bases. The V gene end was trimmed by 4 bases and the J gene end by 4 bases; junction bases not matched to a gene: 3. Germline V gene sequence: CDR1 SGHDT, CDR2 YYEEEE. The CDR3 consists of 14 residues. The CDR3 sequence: CASSREGLTGELFF. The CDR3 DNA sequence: TGTGCCAGCAGCCGGGAGGGGCTCACCGGGGAGCTGTTTTTT.

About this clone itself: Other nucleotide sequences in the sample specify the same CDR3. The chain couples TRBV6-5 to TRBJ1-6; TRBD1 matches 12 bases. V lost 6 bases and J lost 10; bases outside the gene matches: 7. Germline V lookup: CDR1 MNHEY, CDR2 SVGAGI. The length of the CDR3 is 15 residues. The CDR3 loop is CASRGDRGQGSPLHF. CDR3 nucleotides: TGTGCCAGCAGGGGGGACAGGGGGCAAGGATCACCCCTCCACTTT.

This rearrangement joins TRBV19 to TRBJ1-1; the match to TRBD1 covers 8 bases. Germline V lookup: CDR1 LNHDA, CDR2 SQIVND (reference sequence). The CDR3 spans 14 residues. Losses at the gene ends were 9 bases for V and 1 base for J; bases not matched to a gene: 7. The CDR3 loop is CASRGQVRNTEAFF. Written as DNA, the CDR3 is TGTGCCAGCAGGGGACAGGTAAGGAACACTGAAGCTTTCTTT. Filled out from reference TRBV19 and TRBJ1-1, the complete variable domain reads DGGITQSPKYLFRKEGQNVTLSCEQNLNHDAMYWYRQDPGQGLRLIYYSQIVNDFQKGDIAEGYSVSREKKESFPLTVTSAQKNPTAFYLCASRGQVRNTEAFFGQGTRLTVV.

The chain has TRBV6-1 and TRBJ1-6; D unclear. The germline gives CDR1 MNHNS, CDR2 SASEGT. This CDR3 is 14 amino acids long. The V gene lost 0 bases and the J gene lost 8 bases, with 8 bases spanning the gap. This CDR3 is CASSEAAGDSPLHF. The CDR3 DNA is TGTGCCAGCAGTGAAGCCGCCGGGGATTCACCCCTCCACTTT.

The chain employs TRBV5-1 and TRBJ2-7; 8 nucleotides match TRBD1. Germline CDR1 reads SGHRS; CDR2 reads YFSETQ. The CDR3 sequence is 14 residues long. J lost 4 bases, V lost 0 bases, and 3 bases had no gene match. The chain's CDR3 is CASSLAGGQYEQYF. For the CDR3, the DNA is TGCGCCAGCAGCTTGGCAGGGGGCCAGTACGAGCAGTACTTC.

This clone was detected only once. The CDR3 loop reads CASSLRAGLRTGGSQLHEQYF. In DNA, the CDR3 is TGCGCCAGCAGCCTAAGGGCCGGACTTAGGACAGGCGGTTCTCAACTCCACGAGCAGTACTTC. The genes are TRBV5-1 and TRBJ2-7; 7 positions agree with TRBD1. Losses at the gene ends were 4 bases for V and 5 bases for J; bases not matched to a gene: 30. Germline CDR1 and CDR2: SGHRS and YFSETQ. The CDR3 has 21 amino acids.

The chain's CDR3 is CASSLRGRNTGELFF. The CDR3 DNA reads as TGTGCCAGCAGCTTAAGGGGCAGAAACACCGGGGAGCTGTTTTTT. The V gene is TRBV11-2, the J gene TRBJ2-2, with a weak D call TRBD1 (5 bases). The V gene's germline CDR1 is SGHAT and CDR2 FQNNGV. The V end lost 2 bases, the J end lost 2 bases, and 9 bases lay between the germline ends. The CDR3 length is 15 residues.

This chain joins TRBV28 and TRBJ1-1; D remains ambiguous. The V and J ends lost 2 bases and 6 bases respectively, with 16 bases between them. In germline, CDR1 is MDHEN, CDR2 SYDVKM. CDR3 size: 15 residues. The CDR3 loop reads CASSLIGPAGAEAFF. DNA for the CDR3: TGTGCCAGCAGTTTAATTGGCCCCGCGGGCGCTGAAGCTTTCTTT.

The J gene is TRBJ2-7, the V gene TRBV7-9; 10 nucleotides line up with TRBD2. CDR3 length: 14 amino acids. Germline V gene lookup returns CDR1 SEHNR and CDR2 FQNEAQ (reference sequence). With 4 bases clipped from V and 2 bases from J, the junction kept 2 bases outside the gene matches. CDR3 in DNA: TGTGCCAGCAGCTCCCTAGCGGGAGCCTACGAGCAGTACTTC. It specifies CASSSLAGAYEQYF.

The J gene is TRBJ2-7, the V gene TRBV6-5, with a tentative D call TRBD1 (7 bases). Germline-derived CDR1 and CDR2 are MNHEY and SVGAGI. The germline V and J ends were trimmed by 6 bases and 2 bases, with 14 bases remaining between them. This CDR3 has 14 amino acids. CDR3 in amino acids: CASSWGDSTYEQYF. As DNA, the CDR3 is TGTGCCAGCAGCTGGGGGGACAGTACCTACGAGCAGTACTTC.

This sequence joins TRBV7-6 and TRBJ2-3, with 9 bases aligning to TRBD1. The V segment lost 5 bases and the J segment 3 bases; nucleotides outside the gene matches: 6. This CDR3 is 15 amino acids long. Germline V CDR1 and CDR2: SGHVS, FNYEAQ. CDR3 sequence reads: CASSLTGGETDTQYF. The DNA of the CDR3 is TGTGCCAGCAGCCTTACAGGGGGCGAAACAGATACGCAGTATTTT. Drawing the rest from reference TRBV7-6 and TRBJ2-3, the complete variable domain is GAGVSQSPRYKVTKRGQDVALRCDPISGHVSLYWYRQALGQGPEFLTYFNYEAQQDKSGLPNDRFSAERPEGSISTLTIQRTEQRDSAMYRCASSLTGGETDTQYFGPGTRLTVL.

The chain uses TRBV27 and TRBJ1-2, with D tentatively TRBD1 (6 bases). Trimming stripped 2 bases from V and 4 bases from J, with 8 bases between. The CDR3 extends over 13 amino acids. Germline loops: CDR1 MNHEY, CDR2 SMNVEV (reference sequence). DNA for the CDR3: TGTGCCAGCAGTTTAAACAGGGCCTATGGCTACACCTTC. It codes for CASSLNRAYGYTF.

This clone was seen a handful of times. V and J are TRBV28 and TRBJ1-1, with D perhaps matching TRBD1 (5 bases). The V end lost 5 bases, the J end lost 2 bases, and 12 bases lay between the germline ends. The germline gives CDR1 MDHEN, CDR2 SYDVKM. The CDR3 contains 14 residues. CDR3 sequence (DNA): TGTGCCAGCAGTATCACAGGCGGAAACACTGAAGCTTTCTTT. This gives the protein CASSITGGNTEAFF.

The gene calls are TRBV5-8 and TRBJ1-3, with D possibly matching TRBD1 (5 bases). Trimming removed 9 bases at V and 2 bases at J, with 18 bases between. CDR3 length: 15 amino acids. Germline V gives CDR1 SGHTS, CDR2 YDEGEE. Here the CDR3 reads CATDLQQAPGNTIYF. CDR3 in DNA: TGTGCCACAGATCTCCAACAGGCACCTGGAAACACCATATATTTT.

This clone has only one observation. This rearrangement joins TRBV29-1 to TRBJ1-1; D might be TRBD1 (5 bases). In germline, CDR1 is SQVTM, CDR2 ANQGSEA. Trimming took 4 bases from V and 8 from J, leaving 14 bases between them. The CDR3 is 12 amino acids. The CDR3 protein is CSVGAGKGEAFF. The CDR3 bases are TGCAGCGTTGGGGCAGGGAAAGGGGAAGCTTTCTTT.

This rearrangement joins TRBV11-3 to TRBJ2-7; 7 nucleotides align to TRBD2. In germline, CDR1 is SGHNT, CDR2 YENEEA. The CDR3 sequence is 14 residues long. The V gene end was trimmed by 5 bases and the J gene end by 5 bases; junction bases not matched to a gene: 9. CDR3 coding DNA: TGTGCCAGCAGCCCGAGCGGGATGTTAAACGAGCAGTACTTC. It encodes CASSPSGMLNEQYF.

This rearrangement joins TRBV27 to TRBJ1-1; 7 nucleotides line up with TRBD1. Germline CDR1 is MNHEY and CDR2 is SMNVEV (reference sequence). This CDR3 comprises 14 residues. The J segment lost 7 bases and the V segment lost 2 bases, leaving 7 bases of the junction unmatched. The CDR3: CASSLGTAIGEAFF. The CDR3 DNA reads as TGTGCCAGCAGTTTAGGGACAGCTATTGGTGAAGCTTTCTTT.